The rows below give T cell receptor beta chains drawn from one sample of a study. From the 5' RACE reads, TCRdb called clonotypes with MiXCR, one entry per CDR3 protein. In the table there are approximately 11,000 distinct CDR3 sequences, about a quarter of which are singletons. Material: Tregs sorted from a lymph node. The source of these receptors is a female donor with breast cancer. Both conserved end residues are part of each CDR3.

V gene,J gene,CDR3 protein
TRBV20-1,TRBJ1-1,CSAPPRGGWTEAFF
TRBV12-3/TRBV12-4,TRBJ2-3,CARSLNTDTQYF
TRBV5-1,TRBJ1-3,CASSPHSNSGNAIYF
TRBV6-6,TRBJ1-4,CASSHSLGGENEELFF
TRBV7-8,TRBJ2-1,CASSLLWMPRGQFF
TRBV15,TRBJ1-5,CATSRSEGTGFNQPQHF
TRBV12-3/TRBV12-4,TRBJ2-1,CASSLAGSEQFF
TRBV20-1,.,CSAGGTGLETQYF
TRBV6-6,TRBJ2-7,CASSSSGATHIYEQYF
TRBV20-1,TRBJ2-1,CSAQDYSNPNEQFF
TRBV29-1,TRBJ2-7,CSVFRTGSPQGEQYF
TRBV7-8,TRBJ1-1,CASSFGVTGGPNTEAFF
TRBV18,TRBJ1-5,CASSEGMRNQPQHF
TRBV7-9,TRBJ2-7,CASSLASSYEQYF
TRBV7-9,TRBJ2-1,CASSSRTSGGSSSYDEQFF
TRBV9,TRBJ1-4,CASSVVGGGTNEKLFF
TRBV7-3,TRBJ2-1,CASSDRLAGMETNEQFF
TRBV6-5,TRBJ2-6,CASSYGRPSGANVLTF
TRBV5-1,TRBJ1-1,CASSLVIGLEMTEAFF
TRBV6-6,TRBJ1-1,CASRSRQSEAFF
TRBV5-1,TRBJ1-5,CASSKSGDQPQHF
TRBV4-1,TRBJ2-6,CASSRYYPRGSGANVLTF
TRBV7-9,TRBJ2-7,CASRGTGFEQYF